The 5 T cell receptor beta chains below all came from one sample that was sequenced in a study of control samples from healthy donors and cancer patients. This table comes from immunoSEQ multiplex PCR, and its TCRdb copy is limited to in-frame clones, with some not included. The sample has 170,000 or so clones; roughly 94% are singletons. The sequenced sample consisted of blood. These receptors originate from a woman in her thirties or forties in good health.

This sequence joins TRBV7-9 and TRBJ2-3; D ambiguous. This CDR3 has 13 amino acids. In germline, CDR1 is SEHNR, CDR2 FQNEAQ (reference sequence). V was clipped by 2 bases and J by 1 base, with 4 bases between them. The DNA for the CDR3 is TGTGCCAGCAGCTTATCCGGCACAGATACGCAGTATTTT. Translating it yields CASSLSGTDTQYF. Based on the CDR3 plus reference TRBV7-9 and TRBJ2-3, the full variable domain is DTGVSQNPRHKITKRGQNVTFRCDPISEHNRLYWYRQTLGQGPEFLTYFQNEAQLEKSRLLSDRFSAERPKGSFSTLEIQRTEQGDSAMYLCASSLSGTDTQYFGPGTRLTVL.

The CDR3 loop reads CASSRVGTSSQETQYF. The DNA of the CDR3 is TGTGCCAGTAGTAGGGTCGGGACTAGCAGCCAAGAGACCCAGTACTTC. The chain combines TRBV19 with TRBJ2-5; 9 nucleotides match TRBD2. The CDR3 covers 16 residues. V shed 4 bases and J 1 base; nucleotides not matched to a gene: 7. Germline lookup yields CDR1 LNHDA and CDR2 SQIVND (reference sequence).

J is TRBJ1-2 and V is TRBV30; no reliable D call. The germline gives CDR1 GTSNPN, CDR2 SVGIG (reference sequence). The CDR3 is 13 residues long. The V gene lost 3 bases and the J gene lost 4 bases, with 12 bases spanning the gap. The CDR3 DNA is TGTGCCTGGAGGGAGCAGGCCGGCTATGGCTACACCTTC. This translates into CAWREQAGYGYTF.

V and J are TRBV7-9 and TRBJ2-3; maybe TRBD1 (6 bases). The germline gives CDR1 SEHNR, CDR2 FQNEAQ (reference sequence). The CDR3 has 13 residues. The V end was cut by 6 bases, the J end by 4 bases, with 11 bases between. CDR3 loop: CASRDRWADTQYF. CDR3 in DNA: TGTGCCAGCAGGGACAGATGGGCAGATACGCAGTATTTT.

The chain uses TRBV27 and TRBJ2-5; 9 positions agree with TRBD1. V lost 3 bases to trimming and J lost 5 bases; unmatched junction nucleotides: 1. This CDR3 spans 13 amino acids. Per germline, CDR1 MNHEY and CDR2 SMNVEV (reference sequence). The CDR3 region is CASSFDRGETQYF. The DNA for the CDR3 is TGTGCCAGCAGTTTCGACAGGGGGGAGACCCAGTACTTC.